This is a list of T cell receptor beta chains from one sample in a study of TIL therapy for anti-PD-1-resistant metastatic lung cancer. The protocol was immunoSEQ multiplex PCR, while the TCRdb copy is restricted to in-frame clones and leaves out a portion. The table lists tens of thousands of clones, roughly 91% of them singletons. Specimen: blood, collected at baseline. The receptors shown here come from a person between 25 and 79 years old with non-small cell lung cancer. Both conserved end residues are part of each CDR3. A D gene is named only where the DNA matches it firmly. Clone size is not always given. Where it is, it says once, few, many or a class for expanded clones.

J: TRBJ1-1; size: .; D: .; V: TRBV6-5; CDR3: CASSYSIGVVNTEAFF; DNA: TGTGCCAGCAGTTACTCGATAGGGGTGGTGAACACTGAAGCTTTCTTT
J: TRBJ1-2; size: few; D: TRBD1; V: TRBV27; CDR3: CASSAMGGQGAYGYTF; DNA: TGTGCCAGCAGTGCCATGGGGGGACAGGGGGCGTATGGCTACACCTTC
J: TRBJ1-6; size: .; D: .; V: TRBV2; CDR3: CASSDQFRTLHF; DNA: TGTGCCAGCAGTGATCAGTTCCGGACCCTCCACTTT
J: TRBJ2-3; size: .; D: .; V: TRBV6-5; CDR3: CASRLTVNTDTQYF; DNA: TGTGCCAGCAGACTGACAGTAAACACAGATACGCAGTATTTT
J: TRBJ2-7; size: .; D: .; V: TRBV19; CDR3: CASSIVGSYEQYF; DNA: TGTGCCAGTAGTATCGTTGGTTCGTACGAGCAGTACTTC
J: TRBJ1-1; size: .; D: .; V: TRBV19; CDR3: CASSIRPTEAFF; DNA: TGTGCCAGTAGTATCCGGCCCACTGAAGCTTTCTTT
J: TRBJ1-4; size: .; D: .; V: TRBV25-1; CDR3: CASSESTVTNEKLFF; DNA: TGTGCCAGCAGTGAATCCACAGTTACTAATGAAAAACTGTTTTTT
J: TRBJ1-5; size: .; D: TRBD1; V: TRBV28; CDR3: CASSSGQGGGSAAQHF; DNA: TGTGCCAGCAGTTCCGGACAGGGGGGTGGATCAGCGGCCCAGCATTTT
J: TRBJ1-2; size: few; D: .; V: TRBV29-1; CDR3: CSGGLSTYGYTF; DNA: TGCAGCGGGGGACTTTCCACCTATGGCTACACCTTC
J: TRBJ1-2; size: .; D: TRBD1; V: TRBV4-2; CDR3: CASSQRGHGTVYGYTF; DNA: TGTGCCAGCAGCCAAAGGGGCCACGGGACAGTCTATGGCTACACCTTC
J: TRBJ2-1; size: .; D: .; V: TRBV5-1; CDR3: CASSLALSSYNEQFF; DNA: TGCGCCAGCAGCTTGGCTTTGAGCTCCTACAATGAGCAGTTCTTC
J: TRBJ1-1; size: .; D: .; V: TRBV19; CDR3: CASIGGEAFF; DNA: TGTGCCAGTATCGGGGGAGAAGCTTTCTTT
J: TRBJ2-4; size: .; D: TRBD2; V: TRBV19; CDR3: CASSRTSGRGTAKNIQYF; DNA: TGTGCCAGTAGTAGGACTAGCGGAAGAGGCACCGCCAAAAACATTCAGTACTTC
J: TRBJ1-2; size: .; D: .; V: TRBV30; CDR3: CAWSSEGNYGYTF; DNA: TGTGCCTGGAGCAGTGAGGGAAACTATGGCTACACCTTC
J: TRBJ2-3; size: .; D: TRBD2; V: TRBV3-1/TRBV3-2; CDR3: CASSLAGEGTDTQYF; DNA: TGTGCCAGCAGTCTAGCGGGGGAGGGCACAGATACGCAGTATTTT
J: TRBJ1-5; size: .; D: .; V: TRBV5-6; CDR3: CASSIAGAQNQPQHF; DNA: TGTGCCAGCAGCATCGCCGGGGCCCAAAATCAGCCCCAGCATTTT
J: TRBJ1-2; size: .; D: .; V: TRBV19; CDR3: CASRPAANYGYTF; DNA: TGTGCCAGTAGACCCGCGGCTAACTATGGCTACACCTTC
J: TRBJ1-1; size: .; D: TRBD1; V: TRBV25-1; CDR3: CASSRPRGGNTEAFF; DNA: TGTGCCAGCAGTCGGCCCAGGGGGGGGAACACTGAAGCTTTCTTT
J: TRBJ1-2; size: .; D: .; V: TRBV25-1; CDR3: CASSVGGYYGYTF; DNA: TGTGCCAGCAGTGTTGGGGGTTACTATGGCTACACCTTC
J: TRBJ2-7; size: few; D: .; V: TRBV19; CDR3: CASSVGLRGEQYF; DNA: TGTGCCAGTAGTGTTGGACTGCGAGGGGAGCAGTACTTC
J: TRBJ2-7; size: .; D: .; V: TRBV21-1; CDR3: CASSKARDSYYEQYF; DNA: TGTGCCAGCAGCAAAGCGCGGGACAGTTACTACGAGCAGTACTTC
J: TRBJ1-2; size: .; D: .; V: TRBV24-1; CDR3: CATSDRDWGYTF; DNA: TGTGCCACCAGTGATAGGGACTGGGGCTACACCTTC
J: TRBJ1-1; size: .; D: .; V: TRBV10-3; CDR3: CAISEVPREGNTEAFF; DNA: TGTGCCATCAGTGAAGTCCCCAGGGAAGGAAACACTGAAGCTTTCTTT
J: TRBJ2-1; size: .; D: .; V: TRBV27; CDR3: CASSPTIYNEQFF; DNA: TGTGCCAGCAGCCCGACTATCTACAATGAGCAGTTCTTC
J: TRBJ2-7; size: few; D: .; V: TRBV30; CDR3: CAWSPRPGFRYF; DNA: TGTGCCTGGAGTCCCCGCCCGGGCTTCAGGTACTTC
J: TRBJ2-2; size: .; D: .; V: TRBV24-1; CDR3: CATSDPGNTGELFF; DNA: TGTGCCACCAGTGACCCAGGAAACACCGGGGAGCTGTTTTTT
J: TRBJ2-1; size: .; D: TRBD2; V: TRBV30; CDR3: CASMGEWEGRSYNEQFF; DNA: TGTGCCTCGATGGGGGAGTGGGAGGGCCGTTCCTACAATGAGCAGTTCTTC
J: TRBJ2-7; size: .; D: TRBD1; V: TRBV5-1; CDR3: CASSLATGEYEQYF; DNA: TGCGCCAGCAGCTTGGCTACAGGGGAGTACGAGCAGTACTTC
J: TRBJ2-1; size: .; D: .; V: TRBV4-1; CDR3: CASSQARTFYNEQFF; DNA: TGCGCCAGCAGCCAAGCGAGGACTTTCTACAATGAGCAGTTCTTC